This T cell receptor (beta chain) was recorded in a study of blood T cell repertoires in COVID-19. CDR3 size: 15 residues. Per germline, CDR1 MRHNA and CDR2 SNTAGT. Deletions cut 7 bases from V and 4 bases from J, with 17 bases between. Recruitment covered 20 to 25 US areas and drew participants whose ages spanned roughly 18 to 89 years. Cohorts were based on clinical histories the participants reported. Sequencing used immunoSEQ multiplex PCR; TCRdb keeps in-frame clones, though not all of them. Here the sample spans about 500,000 clones, about 85% being singletons. V usage is TRBV6-4 and J usage is TRBJ2-4; TRBD2 might be the D (6 bases). This receptor was identified in a young woman who had recovered from COVID-19. Sequenced sample: PBMCs or T cells enriched from blood (not recorded which). The CDR3 nucleotides are TGTGCCAGCATTGGAGGGCACCGCCTAAAAAACATTCAGTACTTC. Amino acid sequence: CASIGGHRLKNIQYF.